What follows are 31 T cell receptor beta chains derived from one specimen sequenced in a study of radiotherapy plus CTLA-4 blockade in lung cancer. TCRdb keeps only in-frame clones here, not all; method: immunoSEQ multiplex PCR. The sample has tens of thousands of clones; less than 80% are singletons. The sample consisted of peripheral blood, taken from a patient treated with radiotherapy plus ipilimumab. These receptors came from a human donor with non-small cell lung cancer who had a complete response to radiotherapy plus ipilimumab.

This clone has just a few counts. The V gene is TRBV27, the J gene TRBJ2-3, with TRBD2 matching over 7 bases. This CDR3 comprises 18 residues. V shed 8 bases, J shed 3 bases, and the junction held 20 bases outside the gene matches. Germline V gene lookup returns CDR1 MNHEY and CDR2 SMNVEV (reference sequence). The CDR3 loop reads CASRSTWGRAGRTDTQYF. In DNA, the CDR3 is TGTGCCAGCCGATCCACCTGGGGGAGGGCCGGGCGGACAGATACGCAGTATTTT.

The rearrangement links TRBV7-6 to TRBJ2-1, with D perhaps TRBD1 (6 bases). Germline V gene sequence: CDR1 SGHVS, CDR2 FNYEAQ. V was clipped by 5 bases and J by 3 bases, with 29 bases between them. The CDR3 loop spans 20 amino acids. DNA of the CDR3: TGTGCCAGCAGCCTCTATTCCCGGGACACCTCATTTATGGTCTACAATGAGCAGTTCTTC. It codes for CASSLYSRDTSFMVYNEQFF.

V and J are TRBV18 and TRBJ2-1, with TRBD2 identical over 11 bases. The V gene end was trimmed by 1 base and the J gene end by 6 bases; junction bases not matched to a gene: 2. CDR1 is KGHSH and CDR2 is LQKENI in the germline V gene. This CDR3 contains 15 residues. CDR3 sequence (DNA): TGTGCCAGCTCACCACGCCTAGCGGGGGGCAATGAGCAGTTCTTC. Protein: CASSPRLAGGNEQFF.

The chain joins TRBV4-1 to TRBJ1-1, with D unclear. Germline V CDR1 and CDR2: MGHRA, YSYEKL. CDR3 length equals 14 residues. Trimming took off 0 bases at V and 1 base at J, with 6 bases between the two ends. CDR3 in amino acids: CASSQDGWNTEAFF. In DNA, the CDR3 is TGCGCCAGCAGCCAAGACGGGTGGAACACTGAAGCTTTCTTT.

The chain joins TRBV5-4 to TRBJ1-2; D remains unclear. The V end was cut by 1 base, the J end by 7 bases, with 17 bases between. This CDR3 region has 15 residues. Germline CDR1 is SGHNT and CDR2 is YYREEE (reference sequence). The CDR3 nucleotides read TGTGCCAGCAGCTTGAAATCAGCGGCCTTTGGTGGCTACACCTTC. Translated, it gives CASSLKSAAFGGYTF.

This clone was found once. The chain combines TRBV5-6 with TRBJ2-1; 10 nucleotides line up with TRBD1. The CDR3 sequence is 16 residues long. Germline V gene lookup returns CDR1 SGHDT and CDR2 YYEEEE. Trimming cost V 0 bases and J 4 bases; bases outside gene matches: 4. The CDR3 spells CASSLGGQGRYNEQFF. The CDR3, as DNA: TGTGCCAGCAGCTTGGGGGGACAGGGGAGGTACAATGAGCAGTTCTTC.

This clone was picked up one time. The chain uses TRBV6-5 and TRBJ1-2, with D maybe TRBD1 (5 bases). Germline CDR1 and CDR2: MNHEY and SVGAGI. The CDR3 covers 15 residues. Trimming left V 2 bases short and J 7 bases short, with 17 bases between. The CDR3 reads CASSYDRDLRSGYTF. CDR3 nucleotide sequence: TGTGCCAGCAGTTACGACCGGGACCTAAGAAGTGGCTACACCTTC.

This clone was seen only once. The rearrangement joins TRBV5-5 to TRBJ2-6, with D perhaps matching TRBD2 (5 bases). Germline CDR1 is SGHKS and CDR2 is YYEKEE (reference sequence). Trimming stripped 7 bases from V and 0 bases from J, with 14 bases between. This CDR3 comprises 16 residues. CDR3: CASSITGSSGANVLTF. Written as DNA, the CDR3 is TGTGCCAGCTCCATCACGGGGAGCTCTGGGGCCAACGTCCTGACTTTC. The entire variable domain, with the rest obtained from reference TRBV5-5 and TRBJ2-6, is as follows: DAGVTQSPTHLIKTRGQQVTLRCSPISGHKSVSWYQQVLGQGPQFIFQYYEKEERGRGNFPDRFSARQFPNYSSELNVNALLLGDSALYLCASSITGSSGANVLTFGAGSRLTVL.

This chain uses TRBV6-5 with TRBJ1-2; D is ambiguous. Per germline, CDR1 MNHEY and CDR2 SVGAGI. Trimming removed 0 bases at V and 3 bases at J, with 8 bases between. The CDR3 is 14 amino acids. The CDR3 DNA reads as TGTGCCAGCAGTTACTCAGGGCCTGACTATGGCTACACCTTC. It specifies CASSYSGPDYGYTF.

This chain uses TRBV7-2 with TRBJ2-7; tentative D call: TRBD2 (5 bases). The germline V gene has CDR1 SGHTA and CDR2 FQGNSA. V was trimmed by 2 bases and J by 2 bases, leaving 10 bases between them. CDR3 length: 14 amino acids. The CDR3 nucleotides are TGTGCCAGCAGCTTACGTAACGGGGCCTACGAGCAGTACTTC. Its protein is CASSLRNGAYEQYF.

The chain joins TRBV6-5 to TRBJ2-2, with TRBD2 as a possible D gene (6 bases). The CDR3 spans 16 residues. V lost 0 bases and J 1 base, leaving 9 bases between the germline ends. Germline V gene data show CDR1 as MNHEY and CDR2 as SVGAGI. DNA of the CDR3: TGTGCCAGCAGTTACTCGTTTAGCGGGAACACCGGGGAGCTGTTTTTT. This codes for CASSYSFSGNTGELFF.

As to this clone: Its ends do not fully match the called genes, so a read error is possible. The chain joins TRBV7-7 to TRBJ2-3; D not resolved. The CDR3 contains 13 residues. Germline V lookup: CDR1 SSHAT, CDR2 FNYEAQ (reference sequence). The CDR3 coding sequence is TGTGCTAGCAGCTTTCAGTGGCAGGATACGCAGTATTTT. This gives the protein CASSFQWQDTQYF.

V usage is TRBV23-1 and J usage is TRBJ2-1; a weak D match, TRBD2 (6 bases). TRBV23-1 is identified as an open reading frame with a role that is uncertain. Trimming took off 8 bases at V and 4 bases at J, with 15 bases between the two ends. This CDR3 is 14 amino acids long. CDR3 nucleotides: TGCGCCAGCCGCCGGAGGGTGCAGTACAATGAGCAGTTCTTC. This gives the protein CASRRRVQYNEQFF.

The chain combines TRBV30 with TRBJ1-3; D is unclear. The CDR3 is 14 residues long. Germline V gene lookup returns CDR1 GTSNPN and CDR2 SVGIG (reference sequence). Trimming removed 0 bases at V and 0 bases at J, with 6 bases between. The DNA for the CDR3 is TGTGCCTGGAGTGTATCGGTCTCTGGAAACACCATATATTTT. Protein: CAWSVSVSGNTIYF.

V and J are TRBV6-5 and TRBJ2-7; perhaps TRBD1 as D (6 bases). The CDR3 sequence is 13 residues long. CDR1 is MNHEY and CDR2 is SVGAGI in the germline V gene. Trimming removed 6 bases at V and 6 bases at J, with 15 bases between. CDR3 in amino acids: CASRASGTLEQYV. The CDR3, as DNA: TGTGCCAGCAGGGCGTCCGGGACACTCGAGCAGTACGTC.

The chain uses TRBV7-9 and TRBJ1-2; TRBD1 is a possible D gene (6 bases). Germline assignment: CDR1 SEHNR and CDR2 FQNEAQ (reference sequence). This CDR3 is 15 amino acids long. V gave up 3 bases and J gave up 5 bases, with 16 bases separating them. CDR3 amino acids: CASSLDESRGYGYTF. In DNA form, the CDR3 reads TGTGCCAGCAGCTTGGACGAGTCCAGGGGATATGGCTACACCTTC. Filled out from reference TRBV7-9 and TRBJ1-2, the complete variable domain reads DTGVSQNPRHKITKRGQNVTFRCDPISEHNRLYWYRQTLGQGPEFLTYFQNEAQLEKSRLLSDRFSAERPKGSFSTLEIQRTEQGDSAMYLCASSLDESRGYGYTFGSGTRLTVV.

This clone came up a few times. The gene calls are TRBV5-4 and TRBJ1-2; perhaps TRBD1 as D (6 bases). CDR3 length: 14 amino acids. Trimming pared 4 bases from V and 4 bases from J, leaving 14 bases between. Germline CDR1 and CDR2: SGHNT and YYREEE (reference sequence). The CDR3 spells CASSRDKGVYGYTF. The CDR3 DNA reads TGTGCCAGCAGCCGGGACAAGGGGGTCTATGGCTACACCTTC.

The J gene is TRBJ1-2, the V gene TRBV27; 7 bases agree with TRBD1. CDR1 is MNHEY and CDR2 is SMNVEV in the germline V gene (reference sequence). V shed 8 bases, J shed 4 bases, and the junction held 7 bases outside the gene matches. The CDR3 extends over 13 amino acids. CDR3 DNA sequence: TGTGCCAGCGCAACCCGGGACAGCTATGGCTACACCTTC. Amino acid sequence: CASATRDSYGYTF.

The chain has TRBV6-7 and TRBJ2-7, with no clear D. TRBV6-7 has ORF status, its function being uncertain. Between the trimmed V and J ends, which lost 2 bases and 2 bases, there was a span of 7 bases. The CDR3 is 13 amino acids. This CDR3 reads CASSYPRAYEQYV. The CDR3 DNA reads as TGTGCCAGCAGTTACCCCCGTGCCTACGAGCAGTACGTC.

The chain is built from TRBV27 and TRBJ2-5; 9 nucleotides line up with TRBD1. V lost 5 bases to trimming and J lost 4 bases; unmatched junction nucleotides: 8. Germline assignment: CDR1 MNHEY and CDR2 SMNVEV (reference sequence). The CDR3 contains 15 residues. CDR3 region: CASSMGTGGTETQYF. CDR3 DNA: TGTGCCAGCAGTATGGGTACAGGGGGCACAGAGACCCAGTACTTC.

In this sample, this clone turned up once. The chain has TRBV19 and TRBJ2-1, with TRBD2 identical over 7 bases. V lost 1 base, J lost 0 bases, and 3 bases stayed unmatched. The germline CDR1 and CDR2 sequences are LNHDA and SQIVND (reference sequence). The CDR3 spans 16 residues. The CDR3, as DNA: TGTGCCAGTAGTATAGTACTAGCGTTCTCCTACAATGAGCAGTTCTTC. Its translation: CASSIVLAFSYNEQFF. Supplemented by reference TRBV19 and TRBJ2-1, the full variable domain reads DGGITQSPKYLFRKEGQNVTLSCEQNLNHDAMYWYRQDPGQGLRLIYYSQIVNDFQKGDIAEGYSVSREKKESFPLTVTSAQKNPTAFYLCASSIVLAFSYNEQFFGPGTRLTVL.

The gene calls are TRBV2 and TRBJ2-3; 8 positions match TRBD2. J was trimmed by 0 bases and V by 5 bases; bases with no gene match: 1. The germline gives CDR1 SNHLY, CDR2 FYNNEI. The CDR3 is 14 amino acids. The CDR3: CASSPSGSTDTQYF. In DNA, the CDR3 is TGTGCCAGCAGTCCTAGCGGGAGCACAGATACGCAGTATTTT.

This clone was observed a handful of times. The chain joins TRBV6-1 to TRBJ2-7; 7 bases agree with TRBD2. This CDR3 spans 15 amino acids. J was trimmed by 9 bases and V by 5 bases; bases with no gene match: 16. Germline lookup yields CDR1 MNHNS and CDR2 SASEGT. As DNA, the CDR3 is TGTGCCAGCAGTCTAACCCCTGTGCGGGAGAGGAGGCAGTACGTC. Residues: CASSLTPVRERRQYV.

Here the CDR3 DNA reads TGCGCCAGCAGCCAAGATGGGGGAATCGACAATCAGCCCCAGCATTTT. Translating gives CASSQDGGIDNQPQHF. The V and J genes are TRBV4-1 and TRBJ1-5; perhaps TRBD1 as D (5 bases). Germline CDR1 and CDR2: MGHRA and YSYEKL. Deletions cut 0 bases from V and 3 bases from J, with 12 bases between. This CDR3 spans 16 amino acids.

This sequence joins TRBV6-5 and TRBJ1-1; D gene unclear. The V gene lost 0 bases and the J gene lost 1 base, with 6 bases spanning the gap. CDR1 and CDR2 (germline): MNHEY, SVGAGI. The CDR3 is 14 residues long. The CDR3 bases are TGTGCCAGCAGTTACTCGGAGGAGAACACTGAAGCTTTCTTT. It specifies CASSYSEENTEAFF.

The rearrangement joins TRBV14 to TRBJ1-2, with D uncertain. V lost 1 base and J 7 bases, leaving 13 bases between the germline ends. The CDR3 covers 14 residues. Germline CDR1 is SGHDN and CDR2 is FVKESK. As DNA, the CDR3 is TGTGCCAGCAGCCAAGCTTCCACAGTTTTTGGCTACACCTTC. The encoded protein is CASSQASTVFGYTF.

The J gene is TRBJ2-1, the V gene TRBV10-3, with a weak D call TRBD1 (6 bases). CDR3 size: 14 residues. V dropped 4 bases and J dropped 8 bases, with 15 bases sitting between them. Looked up from germline, CDR1 is ENHRY and CDR2 is SYGVKD. The CDR3 nucleotides are TGTGCCATCAGTGGCCGGGACACGTCGTATGAGCAGTTCTTC. It yields the protein CAISGRDTSYEQFF.

The chain employs TRBV30 and TRBJ2-7; 9 nucleotides agree with TRBD1. There are 14 residues in the CDR3. Germline V gene data show CDR1 as GTSNPN and CDR2 as SVGIG (reference sequence). The V segment lost 4 bases and the J segment 5 bases; nucleotides outside the gene matches: 9. The CDR3 DNA is TGTGCCTGGAATCGGGACAGGGCACTGGACGAGCAGTACTTC. As protein: CAWNRDRALDEQYF.

This clone has a single count. The junction shows a germline mismatch at one end, possibly a read error. The chain links TRBV11-2 to TRBJ2-5, with D perhaps matching TRBD1 (6 bases). The CDR3 is made up of 15 amino acids. The V gene's germline CDR1 is SGHAT and CDR2 FQNNGV. CDR3 nucleotides: TGTGCCAGCAGCTCAAAGGGGGATGAACAAGAGACCCGGTACTTC. This codes for CASSSKGDEQETRYF.

The chain uses TRBV2 and TRBJ2-6; no clear D. Germline loops: CDR1 SNHLY, CDR2 FYNNEI. The CDR3 covers 17 residues. V was shortened by 4 bases and J by 2 bases, with 15 bases between the two germline ends. This chain's CDR3 is CASSASRSLTGANVLTF. CDR3 bases: TGTGCCAGCAGTGCGTCCCGCAGTCTGACTGGGGCCAACGTCCTGACTTTC.

The rearrangement joins TRBV2 to TRBJ2-3; D uncertain. The CDR3 has 15 amino acids. Trimming removed 3 bases at V and 4 bases at J, with 14 bases between. The germline V gene encodes CDR1 SNHLY and CDR2 FYNNEI. CDR3 in amino acids: CASSDDAGRADTQYF. Here the CDR3 DNA reads TGTGCCAGCAGTGACGATGCAGGTCGGGCAGATACGCAGTATTTT.